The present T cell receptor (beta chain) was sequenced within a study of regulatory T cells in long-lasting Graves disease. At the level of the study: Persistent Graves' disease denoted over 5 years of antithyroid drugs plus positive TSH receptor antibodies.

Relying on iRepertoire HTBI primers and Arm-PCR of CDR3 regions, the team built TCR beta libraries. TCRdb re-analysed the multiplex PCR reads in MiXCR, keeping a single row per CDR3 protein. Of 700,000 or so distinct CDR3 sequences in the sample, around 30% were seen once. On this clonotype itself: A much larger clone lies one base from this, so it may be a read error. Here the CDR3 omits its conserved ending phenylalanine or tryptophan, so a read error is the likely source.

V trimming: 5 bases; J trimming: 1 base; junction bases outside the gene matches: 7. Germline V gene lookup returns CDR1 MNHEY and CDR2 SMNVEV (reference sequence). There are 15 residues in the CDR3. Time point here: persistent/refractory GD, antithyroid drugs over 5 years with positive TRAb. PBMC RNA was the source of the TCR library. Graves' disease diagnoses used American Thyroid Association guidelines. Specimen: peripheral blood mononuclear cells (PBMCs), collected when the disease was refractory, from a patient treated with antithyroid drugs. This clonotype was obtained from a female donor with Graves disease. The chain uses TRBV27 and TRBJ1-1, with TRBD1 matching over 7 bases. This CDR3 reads CASSVQGVGNTEAFS. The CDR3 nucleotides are TGTGCCAGCAGTGTCCAGGGGGTGGGGAACACTGAAGCTTTCTCT.